The 7 T cell receptor beta chains below were found in one sample sequenced in a study of Graves' ophthalmopathy and Graves' hyperthyroidism. As the template, RNA transcripts were used to amplify TCR beta CDR3 regions. HTBI primers served in a first-round RT-PCR, which a second-round multiplex PCR followed. TCRdb processed the multiplex PCR reads anew with MiXCR; each CDR3 protein has one entry. The table includes over a million distinct CDR3 sequences, 36% detected once. Sequenced: peripheral blood or thyroid tissue (not recorded which). Source of these receptors: an adult man with Graves' hyperthyroidism.

This clonotype has ten or more counts. The chain joins TRBV10-3 to TRBJ1-5; D is possibly TRBD1 (6 bases). V was trimmed by 4 bases and J by 5 bases, leaving 12 bases between them. CDR1 and CDR2 from the germline V gene are ENHRY and SYGVKD. The CDR3 length is 14 residues. This chain's CDR3 is CAISVGGFDQPQHF. The CDR3 DNA reads as TGTGCCATCAGTGTAGGGGGATTCGATCAGCCCCAGCATTTT.

This clonotype was seen many times. The genes are TRBV20-1 and TRBJ1-6, with a tentative D call TRBD1 (5 bases). The CDR3 length is 17 residues. V was shortened by 5 bases and J by 0 bases, with 17 bases between the two germline ends. Looked up from germline, CDR1 is DFQATT and CDR2 is SNEGSKA (reference sequence). This CDR3 reads CSAGTGSLSSYNSPLHF. In DNA, the CDR3 is TGCAGTGCTGGGACGGGTTCGTTAAGCTCCTATAATTCACCCCTCCACTTT.

A remark on this clonotype: At one end the junction does not follow the germline gene, possibly because of a read error. This chain joins TRBV10-3 and TRBJ1-4; D unclear. Germline V gene lookup returns CDR1 ENHRY and CDR2 SYGVKD. CDR3 length equals 14 residues. The CDR3, as DNA: TGTGCCAGCAGTTACAAAGGTTTTCATGAAAAACTGTTTTTT. This gives the protein CASSYKGFHEKLFF.

The chain carries TRBV4-1 and TRBJ1-2; D gene ambiguous. CDR1 is MGHRA, CDR2 YSYEKL, per germline. Deletions cut 1 base from V and 5 bases from J, with 11 bases between. The length of the CDR3 is 14 residues. The CDR3, as DNA: TGCGCCAGCAGCCAAGTAGGGCAGGAGTATGGCTACACCTTC. It is translated as CASSQVGQEYGYTF.

This clonotype was seen ten or more times. This chain uses TRBV24-1 with TRBJ1-5; perhaps TRBD1 as D (5 bases). V lost 6 bases and J lost 6, with 17 bases in between. The CDR3 totals 15 residues. Germline CDR1 and CDR2: KGHDR and SFDVKD. CDR3 sequence: CATSLGTGVSQPQHF. CDR3 bases: TGTGCCACCAGTTTGGGGACGGGGGTGAGTCAGCCCCAGCATTTT.

CDR3 in DNA: TGCGCCAGCAGCCAATCGATAGCCACTAACTATGGCTACACCTTC. It encodes CASSQSIATNYGYTF. V and J are TRBV4-3 and TRBJ1-2; D call uncertain. This CDR3 spans 15 amino acids. V gave up 2 bases and J gave up 0 bases, with 10 bases separating them. Germline V gene sequence: CDR1 LGHNA, CDR2 YSLEER.

The chain links TRBV29-1 to TRBJ2-7; 11 bases map to TRBD1. V gave up 4 bases and J gave up 9 bases; unmatched junction bases: 5. The CDR3 contains 12 residues. Germline V gene lookup returns CDR1 SQVTM and CDR2 ANQGSEA. This chain's CDR3 is CSVGIGTGGQYF. CDR3 nucleotide sequence: TGCAGCGTTGGGATAGGGACAGGGGGGCAGTACTTC.